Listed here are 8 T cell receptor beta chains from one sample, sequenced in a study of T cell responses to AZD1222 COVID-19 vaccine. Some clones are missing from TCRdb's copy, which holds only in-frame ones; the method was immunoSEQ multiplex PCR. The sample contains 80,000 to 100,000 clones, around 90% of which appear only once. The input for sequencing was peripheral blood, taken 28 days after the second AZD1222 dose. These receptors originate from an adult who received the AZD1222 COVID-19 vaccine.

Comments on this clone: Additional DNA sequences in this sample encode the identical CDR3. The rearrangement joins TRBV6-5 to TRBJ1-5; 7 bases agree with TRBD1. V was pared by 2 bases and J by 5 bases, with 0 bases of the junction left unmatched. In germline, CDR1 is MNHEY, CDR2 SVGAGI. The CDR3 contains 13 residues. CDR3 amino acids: CASSYDRDQPQHF. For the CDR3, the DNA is TGTGCCAGCAGTTACGACAGGGATCAGCCCCAGCATTTT.

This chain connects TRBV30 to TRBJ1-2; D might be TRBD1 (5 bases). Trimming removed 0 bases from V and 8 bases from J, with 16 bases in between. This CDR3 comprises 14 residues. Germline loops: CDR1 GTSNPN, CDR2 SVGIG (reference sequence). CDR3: CAWSVGDTAGGYTF. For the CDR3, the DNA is TGTGCCTGGAGTGTAGGGGATACCGCCGGGGGCTACACCTTC.

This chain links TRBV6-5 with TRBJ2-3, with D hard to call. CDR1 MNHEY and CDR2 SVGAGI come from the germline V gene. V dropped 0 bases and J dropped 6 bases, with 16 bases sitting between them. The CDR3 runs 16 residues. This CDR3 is CASSYSPIALGDTQYF. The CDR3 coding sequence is TGTGCCAGCAGTTACTCGCCCATCGCCCTCGGGGATACGCAGTATTTT.

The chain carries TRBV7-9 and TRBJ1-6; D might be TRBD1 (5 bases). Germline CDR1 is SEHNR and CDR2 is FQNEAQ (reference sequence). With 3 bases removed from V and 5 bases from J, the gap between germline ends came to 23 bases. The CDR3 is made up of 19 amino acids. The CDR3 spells CASSLGSPGPRGHNSPLHF. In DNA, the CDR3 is TGTGCCAGCAGCTTGGGTAGCCCTGGACCTCGGGGACATAATTCACCCCTCCACTTT.

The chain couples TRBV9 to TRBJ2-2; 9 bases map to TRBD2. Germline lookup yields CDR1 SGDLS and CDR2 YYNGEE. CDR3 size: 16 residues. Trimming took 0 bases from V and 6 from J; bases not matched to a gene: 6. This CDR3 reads CASSVGGGGAAGELFF. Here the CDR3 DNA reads TGTGCCAGCAGCGTAGGTGGCGGGGGGGCGGCCGGGGAGCTGTTTTTT.

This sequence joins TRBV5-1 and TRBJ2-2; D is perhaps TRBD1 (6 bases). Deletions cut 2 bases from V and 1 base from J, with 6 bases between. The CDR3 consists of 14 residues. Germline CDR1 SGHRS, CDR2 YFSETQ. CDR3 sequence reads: CASSLQGNTGELFF. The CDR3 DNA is TGCGCCAGCAGCTTACAGGGGAACACCGGGGAGCTGTTTTTT.

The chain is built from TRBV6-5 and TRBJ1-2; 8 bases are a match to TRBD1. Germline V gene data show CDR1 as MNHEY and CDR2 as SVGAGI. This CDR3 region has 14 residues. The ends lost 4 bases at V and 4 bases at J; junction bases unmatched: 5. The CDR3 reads CASSLRQGPYGYTF. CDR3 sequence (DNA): TGTGCCAGCAGTTTAAGACAGGGGCCCTATGGCTACACCTTC.

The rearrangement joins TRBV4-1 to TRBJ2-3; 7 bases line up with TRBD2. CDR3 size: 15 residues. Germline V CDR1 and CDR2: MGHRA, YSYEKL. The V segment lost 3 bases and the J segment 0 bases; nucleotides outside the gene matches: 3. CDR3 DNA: TGCGCCAGCAGCCACTTTAGCGGGAGCACAGATACGCAGTATTTT. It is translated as CASSHFSGSTDTQYF.